A selection of T cell receptor beta chains follows, all from one sample in a study of vaccination and CD4 T cells after COVID-19. MiXCR was run by TCRdb on the PCR reads, yielding one entry per CDR3 protein. This sample yields over 15,000 distinct CDR3 sequences, of which 48% are seen a single time; around 5.3% belongs to the top ten. Which antigens these TCRs recognize remains unknown. Material: CD4+ T cells from blood, cultured in vitro, obtained before SARS-CoV-2 vaccination. These receptors were taken from a human donor who had recovered from COVID-19. Both conserved end residues are part of each CDR3. A D gene is named only where the DNA matches it firmly. Clone size is not always given. Where it is, it says once, few, many or a class for expanded clones.

abundance: .; d_gene: .; v_gene: TRBV19; j_gene: TRBJ2-5; CDR3nt: TGTGCCAGTGGTTCAGGTCAGGGGGAGACCCAGTACTTC; CDR3aa: CASGSGQGETQYF
abundance: .; d_gene: TRBD2; v_gene: TRBV7-2; j_gene: TRBJ2-3; CDR3nt: TGTGCCAGCAGCCTACCGGGACTAGCGGTGACAGATACGCAGTATTTT; CDR3aa: CASSLPGLAVTDTQYF
abundance: .; d_gene: .; v_gene: TRBV7-2; j_gene: TRBJ2-4; CDR3nt: TGTGCCAGCAGCGGACAAAGTCTCCAGGATTCCAAAAACATTCAGTACTTC; CDR3aa: CASSGQSLQDSKNIQYF
abundance: .; d_gene: .; v_gene: TRBV6-2/TRBV6-3; j_gene: TRBJ1-2; CDR3nt: TGTGCCAGCAGGTCGGGGGCGGATTATGGCTACACCTTC; CDR3aa: CASRSGADYGYTF
abundance: .; d_gene: .; v_gene: TRBV6-2/TRBV6-3; j_gene: TRBJ2-7; CDR3nt: TGTGCCAGCAGTCCTTACAGGGACCAATCCTACGAGCAGTACTTC; CDR3aa: CASSPYRDQSYEQYF
abundance: .; d_gene: TRBD1; v_gene: TRBV2; j_gene: TRBJ2-2; CDR3nt: TGTGCCAGCAGTGGACAGGGGGCGCAGGGCGGGGAGCTGTTTTTT; CDR3aa: CASSGQGAQGGELFF
abundance: .; d_gene: TRBD2; v_gene: TRBV6-1; j_gene: TRBJ2-1; CDR3nt: TGTGCCAGCAGCAATCTAGCGGGACACAATGAGCAGTTCTTC; CDR3aa: CASSNLAGHNEQFF
abundance: .; d_gene: TRBD2; v_gene: TRBV6-1; j_gene: TRBJ2-5; CDR3nt: TGTGCCAGCAGTGAAGTGGGGGGGTACCAAGAGACCCAGTACTTC; CDR3aa: CASSEVGGYQETQYF
abundance: .; d_gene: .; v_gene: TRBV29-1; j_gene: TRBJ2-7; CDR3nt: TGCAGCGTTGATATACAGGGAAACTCCTACGAGCAGTACTTC; CDR3aa: CSVDIQGNSYEQYF
abundance: .; d_gene: TRBD2; v_gene: TRBV20-1; j_gene: TRBJ2-1; CDR3nt: TGCAGTGCTCCAATCCCGGGGACTAGCGGGGTAAATGAGCAGTTCTTC; CDR3aa: CSAPIPGTSGVNEQFF
abundance: .; d_gene: .; v_gene: TRBV5-4; j_gene: TRBJ1-1; CDR3nt: TGTGCCAGCAGCTTGGCCGGGGGTTTCGAAGCTTTCTTT; CDR3aa: CASSLAGGFEAFF
abundance: .; d_gene: .; v_gene: TRBV30; j_gene: TRBJ1-2; CDR3nt: TGTGCCTGGAGTGTACTCGGCAGCGGCGGCTACACCTTC; CDR3aa: CAWSVLGSGGYTF
abundance: .; d_gene: .; v_gene: TRBV20-1; j_gene: TRBJ1-1; CDR3nt: TGCAGTGCTAGAGGTCCGAACACTGAAGCTTTCTTT; CDR3aa: CSARGPNTEAFF
abundance: .; d_gene: TRBD2; v_gene: TRBV20-1; j_gene: TRBJ2-3; CDR3nt: TGCAGTGCTAGGAGACTAGCGGGACGTTCAGATACGCAGTATTTT; CDR3aa: CSARRLAGRSDTQYF
abundance: .; d_gene: .; v_gene: TRBV6-5; j_gene: TRBJ1-5; CDR3nt: TGTGCCAGCAGTTACGCCGGCGCCGGTGCGCCCCAGCATTTT; CDR3aa: CASSYAGAGAPQHF
abundance: .; d_gene: .; v_gene: TRBV7-3; j_gene: TRBJ1-5; CDR3nt: TGTGCCAGCAGCTTAGCCCCCGAACAGCCCCAGCATTTT; CDR3aa: CASSLAPEQPQHF
abundance: .; d_gene: TRBD2; v_gene: TRBV14; j_gene: TRBJ2-1; CDR3nt: TGTGCCAGCAGCCTTACCGGGACTACTCATGAGCAGTTCTTC; CDR3aa: CASSLTGTTHEQFF
abundance: .; d_gene: .; v_gene: TRBV7-6; j_gene: TRBJ2-5; CDR3nt: TGTGCCAGCAGCTTAGCGCTAACGGGACCCCTCAGGGAGACCCAGTACTTC; CDR3aa: CASSLALTGPLRETQYF
abundance: few; d_gene: .; v_gene: TRBV27; j_gene: TRBJ2-2; CDR3nt: TGTGCCAGCAGTGGGTATATGACCGGGGAGCTGTTTTTT; CDR3aa: CASSGYMTGELFF
abundance: .; d_gene: TRBD1; v_gene: TRBV11-1; j_gene: TRBJ1-2; CDR3nt: TGTGCCAGCAGCCGGGGACAGATCTATGGCTACACCTTC; CDR3aa: CASSRGQIYGYTF
abundance: few; d_gene: TRBD1; v_gene: TRBV20-1; j_gene: TRBJ2-7; CDR3nt: TGCAGTGTTAACCGGGGACAGGGGTCGTACGAGCAGTACTTC; CDR3aa: CSVNRGQGSYEQYF
abundance: few; d_gene: .; v_gene: TRBV5-4; j_gene: TRBJ2-3; CDR3nt: TGTGCCAGCAGCGTAGCATCAGATACGCAGTATTTT; CDR3aa: CASSVASDTQYF
abundance: .; d_gene: .; v_gene: TRBV6-2/TRBV6-3; j_gene: TRBJ2-3; CDR3nt: TGTGCCAGCCGACACCTTAGCACAGATACGCAGTATTTT; CDR3aa: CASRHLSTDTQYF
abundance: .; d_gene: .; v_gene: TRBV20-1; j_gene: TRBJ1-1; CDR3nt: TGCAGTGCTATTCAAGAAACAGGTGCCATGAACACTGAAGCTTTCTTT; CDR3aa: CSAIQETGAMNTEAFF
abundance: .; d_gene: .; v_gene: TRBV11-2; j_gene: TRBJ2-5; CDR3nt: TGTGCCAGCAGCTTAGACAGTCTACAAGAGACCCAGTACTTC; CDR3aa: CASSLDSLQETQYF
abundance: .; d_gene: TRBD2; v_gene: TRBV19; j_gene: TRBJ2-3; CDR3nt: TGTGCCAGTAGGCACATCGGGGGGGTGGGAGATACGCAGTATTTT; CDR3aa: CASRHIGGVGDTQYF
abundance: .; d_gene: .; v_gene: TRBV18; j_gene: TRBJ1-1; CDR3nt: TGTGCCAGCTCACCAAAAGCAAGGAACACTGAAGCTTTCTTT; CDR3aa: CASSPKARNTEAFF
abundance: .; d_gene: .; v_gene: TRBV7-9; j_gene: TRBJ2-3; CDR3nt: TGTGCCAGCAGTTCGGTGGATACGCAGTATTTT; CDR3aa: CASSSVDTQYF
abundance: .; d_gene: .; v_gene: TRBV20-1; j_gene: TRBJ2-3; CDR3nt: TGCAGTGCTCTGGCCTCTCGAGGGGATACGCAGTATTTT; CDR3aa: CSALASRGDTQYF
abundance: .; d_gene: .; v_gene: TRBV7-2; j_gene: TRBJ1-1; CDR3nt: TGTGCCAGCAGCTTAACCCGGGTGTCCACTGAAGCTTTCTTT; CDR3aa: CASSLTRVSTEAFF
abundance: .; d_gene: .; v_gene: TRBV6-5; j_gene: TRBJ1-2; CDR3nt: TGTGCCAGCAGTTACTCGACGGGACAAAACTATGGCTACACCTTC; CDR3aa: CASSYSTGQNYGYTF
abundance: .; d_gene: TRBD1; v_gene: TRBV4-1; j_gene: TRBJ2-3; CDR3nt: TGCGCCAGCAGCCAAGGGACAGGGCTAAGCACAGATACGCAGTATTTT; CDR3aa: CASSQGTGLSTDTQYF
abundance: once; d_gene: TRBD1; v_gene: TRBV2; j_gene: TRBJ1-1; CDR3nt: TGTGCCAGCAGAGACAGGGCAAAGGACACTGAAGCTTTCTTT; CDR3aa: CASRDRAKDTEAFF
abundance: .; d_gene: .; v_gene: TRBV6-5; j_gene: TRBJ1-6; CDR3nt: TGTGCCAGCAGTTACACCGGGCCCCTTGCCGGGACCTCCGGATCACCCCTCCACTTT; CDR3aa: CASSYTGPLAGTSGSPLHF
abundance: medium-sized; d_gene: .; v_gene: TRBV20-1; j_gene: TRBJ1-6; CDR3nt: TGCAGTGCTAAAGGGGCGGATAATTCACCCCTCCACTTT; CDR3aa: CSAKGADNSPLHF
abundance: .; d_gene: TRBD1; v_gene: TRBV27; j_gene: TRBJ2-7; CDR3nt: TGTGCCAGCAGTTCGGGACAGGGTGCCTACGAGCAGTACTTC; CDR3aa: CASSSGQGAYEQYF
abundance: .; d_gene: .; v_gene: TRBV9; j_gene: TRBJ2-3; CDR3nt: TGTGCCAGCAGCGTAGTCGGGGTCACAGATACGCAGTATTTT; CDR3aa: CASSVVGVTDTQYF
abundance: .; d_gene: .; v_gene: TRBV5-4; j_gene: TRBJ2-3; CDR3nt: TGTGCCAGCAGCTCCCGATGGGGAGATACGCAGTATTTT; CDR3aa: CASSSRWGDTQYF
abundance: few; d_gene: TRBD1; v_gene: TRBV6-2/TRBV6-3; j_gene: TRBJ1-5; CDR3nt: TGTGCCAGCAGTCTCGGACAGGGAGTAAAGCCCCAGCATTTT; CDR3aa: CASSLGQGVKPQHF
abundance: few; d_gene: .; v_gene: TRBV7-2; j_gene: TRBJ2-3; CDR3nt: TGTGCCAGCAGCCACGGAGGAGATACGCAGTATTTT; CDR3aa: CASSHGGDTQYF
abundance: few; d_gene: TRBD1; v_gene: TRBV20-1; j_gene: TRBJ2-7; CDR3nt: TGCAGTGCTGGAGTGGACAGGCGTATATCCTACGAGCAGTACTTC; CDR3aa: CSAGVDRRISYEQYF
abundance: .; d_gene: .; v_gene: TRBV20-1; j_gene: TRBJ1-2; CDR3nt: TGCAGTGCTGATGGACCCCAGGAAGGGTATGGCTACACCTTC; CDR3aa: CSADGPQEGYGYTF
abundance: .; d_gene: TRBD1; v_gene: TRBV6-5; j_gene: TRBJ1-5; CDR3nt: TGTGCCAGCAGTTACTCACAGGGGGTCGGTCAGCCCCAGCATTTT; CDR3aa: CASSYSQGVGQPQHF
abundance: .; d_gene: TRBD1; v_gene: TRBV28; j_gene: TRBJ1-1; CDR3nt: TGTGCCAGCAGCTCAGGGGGCACTGAAGCTTTCTTT; CDR3aa: CASSSGGTEAFF
abundance: .; d_gene: .; v_gene: TRBV6-2/TRBV6-3; j_gene: TRBJ1-1; CDR3nt: TGTGCCAGCAGTTACTCGTGGACGCAGACTCTGAACACTGAAGCTTTCTTT; CDR3aa: CASSYSWTQTLNTEAFF
abundance: .; d_gene: TRBD1; v_gene: TRBV20-1; j_gene: TRBJ1-5; CDR3nt: TGCAGTGCTAGGCCCGGGACAGGGGCCTTCACCCAGCATTTT; CDR3aa: CSARPGTGAFTQHF
abundance: .; d_gene: TRBD1; v_gene: TRBV20-1; j_gene: TRBJ1-5; CDR3nt: TGCAGTGCTAGACTGGGGACAGGGGGCAATCAGCCCCAGCATTTT; CDR3aa: CSARLGTGGNQPQHF
abundance: .; d_gene: .; v_gene: TRBV6-1; j_gene: TRBJ2-5; CDR3nt: TGTGCCAGCAGTCGAAGCAGCCAAGAGACCCAGTACTTC; CDR3aa: CASSRSSQETQYF
abundance: .; d_gene: .; v_gene: TRBV7-8; j_gene: TRBJ2-7; CDR3nt: TGTGCCAGCAGCCAGACCGAGGTCAACGAGCAGTACTTC; CDR3aa: CASSQTEVNEQYF
abundance: few; d_gene: TRBD2; v_gene: TRBV20-1; j_gene: TRBJ2-1; CDR3nt: TGCAGTGCTACCGCCCGGGAGGGGCAGTTCTTC; CDR3aa: CSATAREGQFF
abundance: .; d_gene: .; v_gene: TRBV7-2; j_gene: TRBJ1-2; CDR3nt: TGTGCCAGCAGCTTAGAGACAACGAACTATGGCTACACCTTC; CDR3aa: CASSLETTNYGYTF
abundance: few; d_gene: TRBD1; v_gene: TRBV7-9; j_gene: TRBJ1-1; CDR3nt: TGTGCCAGCAGCCAAACCGGGGACAGCACTGAAGCTTTCTTT; CDR3aa: CASSQTGDSTEAFF
abundance: .; d_gene: .; v_gene: TRBV2; j_gene: TRBJ2-6; CDR3nt: TGTGCCAGCAGTGAAGCAATGGTACCTGGGGCCAACGTCCTGACTTTC; CDR3aa: CASSEAMVPGANVLTF
abundance: few; d_gene: TRBD2; v_gene: TRBV20-1; j_gene: TRBJ2-7; CDR3nt: TGCAGTGCTCCCGGGACTAGAGGGGGCGAGCAGTACTTC; CDR3aa: CSAPGTRGGEQYF
abundance: few; d_gene: .; v_gene: TRBV6-1; j_gene: TRBJ1-3; CDR3nt: TGTGCCAGCAGTGAAAGAATTGGAAACACCATATATTTT; CDR3aa: CASSERIGNTIYF
abundance: few; d_gene: TRBD2; v_gene: TRBV11-2; j_gene: TRBJ2-3; CDR3nt: TGTGCCAGCAGCTTAGGACTAGCGGGAGGGACAGATACGCAGTATTTT; CDR3aa: CASSLGLAGGTDTQYF
abundance: few; d_gene: TRBD2; v_gene: TRBV20-1; j_gene: TRBJ2-7; CDR3nt: TGCAGTGCAACAGGTAGCGGGAGGGACTACGAGCAGTACTTC; CDR3aa: CSATGSGRDYEQYF
abundance: .; d_gene: .; v_gene: TRBV28; j_gene: TRBJ2-7; CDR3nt: TGTGCCAGCAGTCCTACCCTAAATCTTAATACCTACGAGCAGTACTTC; CDR3aa: CASSPTLNLNTYEQYF
abundance: .; d_gene: .; v_gene: TRBV28; j_gene: TRBJ1-2; CDR3nt: TGTGCCAGCAGTTTGTCACAGGGAAATGGCTACACCTTC; CDR3aa: CASSLSQGNGYTF
abundance: .; d_gene: TRBD2; v_gene: TRBV20-1; j_gene: TRBJ2-7; CDR3nt: TGCAGTGCTTACCCGGGACTAGCGGGAGAATTAATCTACGAGCAGTACTTC; CDR3aa: CSAYPGLAGELIYEQYF